Listed below are T cell receptor beta chains from one sample, sequenced in a study of blood T cell repertoires in COVID-19. Generated by immunoSEQ multiplex PCR, the TCRdb table keeps only in-frame clones and is missing some. The repertoire consists of 150,000 to 200,000 clones, with more than 75% occurring once and the leading ten covering over 15%. The specimen was peripheral blood. These receptors all stem from a man in his 60s with active or convalescent COVID-19. Each CDR3 is given with its conserved first and last residue. D genes are given only for firm matches. A row's size may be missing; if present it is once, few, many or a size class.

d_call	clone_size	j_call	v_call	cdr3_length	cdr3_nt	cdr3_aa
-	once	TRBJ2-2	TRBV15	16	TGTGCCACCAGCAGAGATGCGAATAGATTCACCGGGGAGCTGTTTTTT	CATSRDANRFTGELFF
-	-	TRBJ1-3	TRBV12-5	12	TGTGCTAGTGGTTTGGTACAGAACACCATATATTTT	CASGLVQNTIYF
TRBD1	-	TRBJ2-7	TRBV3-1/TRBV3-2	14	TGTGCCAGCAGCCAAGATCAGGGGGCCGGAGAGCAGTACTTC	CASSQDQGAGEQYF
-	once	TRBJ1-1	TRBV5-4	18	TGTGCCAGCAAGCCCGGAGAACCCGGGACTCCCAGGAGCACTGAAGCTTTCTTT	CASKPGEPGTPRSTEAFF
-	-	TRBJ2-2	TRBV6-4	16	TGTGCCAGCAGTGAACTACAGGGGAGGCACACCGGGGAGCTGTTTTTT	CASSELQGRHTGELFF
-	few	TRBJ1-1	TRBV15	13	TGTGCCACCAGCAGGGAGTGGAACACTGAAGCTTTCTTT	CATSREWNTEAFF
TRBD1	-	TRBJ1-2	TRBV6-5	13	TGTGCCAGCGACTCAAGGACAGGGTATGGCTACACCTTC	CASDSRTGYGYTF
-	-	TRBJ1-1	TRBV19	14	TGTGCCAGTAGTATCGATAGGGGGAAGGCTGAAGCTTTCTTT	CASSIDRGKAEAFF
TRBD2	-	TRBJ2-1	TRBV5-1	16	TGCGCCAGCAGCCTACAAGGACTAGCGGCCTACAATGAGCAGTTCTTC	CASSLQGLAAYNEQFF
-	-	TRBJ2-5	TRBV12-2	15	TGTGCAAGTCGCCCCCGGACTAGCGGGGAAGAGACCCAGTACTTC	CASRPRTSGEETQYF
TRBD1	-	TRBJ2-1	TRBV7-9	14	TGTGCCAGCAGCTTGACAGGGCCGAGGGATGAGCAGTTCTTC	CASSLTGPRDEQFF
TRBD2	-	TRBJ2-1	TRBV19	16	TGTGCCAGTAGTAACCTAGCGGGAGGGGGCTACAATGAGCAGTTCTTC	CASSNLAGGGYNEQFF
-	-	TRBJ1-2	TRBV19	16	TGTGCCAGTAGTACCACGAGGATCTTACTCAACTATGGCTACACCTTC	CASSTTRILLNYGYTF
-	-	TRBJ1-4	TRBV7-9	14	TGTGCCAGCAGCACCAGGGGTGGGAATGAAAAACTGTTTTTT	CASSTRGGNEKLFF
TRBD1	-	TRBJ1-1	TRBV5-1	16	TGCGCCAGCAGCTTGGGGGACAGGGGGCTTGGCACTGAAGCTTTCTTT	CASSLGDRGLGTEAFF
TRBD1	-	TRBJ1-1	TRBV29-1	13	TGCAGCACCCGACAGGGGGCGTACACTGAAGCTTTCTTT	CSTRQGAYTEAFF
-	-	TRBJ1-2	TRBV19	13	TGTGCCAGTAGTATGAGGACACCTTATGGCTACACCTTC	CASSMRTPYGYTF
-	once	TRBJ2-2	TRBV12-5	15	TGTGCTAGTGGTTTGTCGGTCGCGAACACCGGGGAGCTGTTTTTT	CASGLSVANTGELFF
-	-	TRBJ1-2	TRBV11-2	15	TGTGCCAGCAGCTTTTCGGGGGTTACTCCCTATGGCTACACCTTC	CASSFSGVTPYGYTF